This T cell receptor beta chain appears in the sequencing data of a study of shared clonotypes between healthy human individuals (TCRdb year 2020). Study-level background: A couple of women and a few men aged 18 to 49 years were included in the cohort. For each donor, three plates each were used for CD4 naive and CD4 memory, two plates were used for CD8 naive, and one plate was used for CD8 memory. Blood TCR repertoires of roughly five healthy adults were deeply sequenced to estimate repertoire size and the extent of clonotype sharing between individuals. Different laboratories and diverse techniques were used to prepare libraries and sequence TCR repertoires, to increase sequencing depth and limit assay-specific biases. Leukapheresis yielded between about 0.85 and 9 billion PBMCs per donor.

The donors were healthy, HIV-negative adults with no recently reported acute infections or vaccinations. Only Caucasian adults living in Nashville, Tennessee, USA were represented among the donors. CD4+ T cells were enriched through magnetic negative selection, after which naive cells were positively selected on CD45RA and the remaining negative fraction served as the memory subset. After blood collection by leukapheresis, PBMCs were isolated using Ficoll-Histopaque density gradient centrifugation and then cryopreserved in the vapor phase of liquid nitrogen. Purity and quantity of every magnetically sorted T cell population were checked by analytical flow cytometry. Each sorted fraction had its genomic DNA isolated and then quantified by UV absorbance on a Nanodrop 2000c. V sheds 1 base and J sheds 6 bases, leaving 16 bases between their ends. The CDR3, from cysteine to phenylalanine, totals 16 residues. The sequence is cut down to CDR3 DNA, 48 bases in frame from base 1. CDR1 SGHTA and CDR2 FQGNSA are derived from the germline V gene.

Details on this clone: Its antigen is not yet known. Base qualities are missing; no much larger clone stands one base away.

The full study reports these points: Across a few donors, approximately 5% of naive CD4, roughly 3.3% of naive CD8, under 2.5% of memory CD4, and roughly 0.4% of memory CD8 clonotypes were shared. Larger estimated clonotype richness was generally found for naive subsets than for memory subsets. Incomplete sequencing was indicated by rarefaction of sorted-subset datasets, despite the large sequencing depth. Higher generation probabilities were observed for clonotypes shared by all four sorted-subset donors than for non-shared clonotypes. Because the study included a small number of donors, the genetic and exposure-history diversity represented was limited. Sampling was restricted to blood, and TCR repertoires in tissues likely differ from the TCR repertoires found in blood. Based on pairwise subsampling, the degree of clonotype sharing among donors was expected to be affected by sequencing depth.

Using the deep immunoSEQ assay, multiplex PCR amplified TCR CDR3 regions from genomic DNA. Extracted genomic DNA from each cell subset was distributed evenly across all wells of several immunoSEQ 96-well plates, and each plate was treated as a replicate. Each replicate PCR for sorted subsets received about 180 ng genomic DNA, equal to around 32,000 T cell genomes. The purified libraries were quantified using a Qubit 3.0 fluorometer, sized with a Bioanalyzer 2100, and then quantified again using the KAPA Library Quantification kit. Every immunoSEQ 96-well plate was sequenced on a dedicated single-read 150-cycle Illumina NextSeq 550 flow cell. Turning to the authors' computational methods: Because only junctional sequences without quality scores were contained in the immunoSEQ output, filtering matching that applied to full-length reads could not be performed. To assign V/J genes and CDR3, sequences were annotated against IMGT germline references using PyIR, a Python wrapper for IgBLAST v1.9. Any read was removed if the V/J assignment was weak (E-value above 1e-6), the CDR3 was missing, or the read contained stop codons, out-of-frame junctions, or ambiguous translated residues. V3J clonotypes were defined as sequences sharing an identical inferred V gene, J gene, and CDR3 amino acid sequence. The percentage overlap between two repertoires was calculated by dividing the number of shared unique clonotypes by the size of the smaller repertoire. Three approaches were used to assess repertoire richness: RTK rarefaction, the Chao1 estimator, and Recon v2.1 estimates of unobserved clonotypes. For all TCRbeta clonotypes obtained by the gDNA method from a few donors, generation probabilities were computed with OLGA. TCRdb took this table from immuneACCESS and kept in-frame rearrangements with V and J called. Such tables lack part of the clones; where checked against another copy, unresolved V genes explain under half of the gap, and the rest is unexplained. V, J and clone size reflect that table, while D and trimming were determined from the DNA. The sample table contains millions of clones; only one count was recorded for more than 80% of them. The ten top clones hold under 0.45% of the sample.

The clonotype comes from a man aged 18 to 29 in good health. Some clones in this sample may be carry-over from other donors' samples. Here the chain combines TRBV7-2 and TRBJ1-5, with TRBD1 as a weak D call on 5 bases. Sequences were obtained from naive CD4+ T cells from PBMCs. The cell subset or site label here, explained by the study, means: CD45RA+ positively selected. The CDR3 sequence is CASSLEAGAQGQPQHF. The DNA is TGTGCCAGCAGCTTAGAGGCAGGAGCGCAGGGTCAGCCCCAGCATTTT. When the CDR3 is completed using the reference TRBV7-2 and TRBJ1-5 genes on either side, the full variable domain is GAGVSQSPSNKVTEKGKDVELRCDPISGHTALYWYRQSLGQGLEFLIYFQGNSAPDKSGLPSDRFSAERTGGSVSTLTIQRTQQEDSAVYLCASSLEAGAQGQPQHFGDGTRLSIL.